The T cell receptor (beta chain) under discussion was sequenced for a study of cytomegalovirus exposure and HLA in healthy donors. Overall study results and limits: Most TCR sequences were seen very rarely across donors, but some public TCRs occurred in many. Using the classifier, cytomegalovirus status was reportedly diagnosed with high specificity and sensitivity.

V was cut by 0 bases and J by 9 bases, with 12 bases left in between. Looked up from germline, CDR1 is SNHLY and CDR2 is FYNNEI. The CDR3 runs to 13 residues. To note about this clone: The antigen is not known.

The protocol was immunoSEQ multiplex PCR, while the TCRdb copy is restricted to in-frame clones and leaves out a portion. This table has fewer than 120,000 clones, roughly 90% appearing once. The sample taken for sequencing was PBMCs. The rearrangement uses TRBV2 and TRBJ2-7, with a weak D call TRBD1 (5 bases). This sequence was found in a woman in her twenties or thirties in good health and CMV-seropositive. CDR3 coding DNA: TGTGCCAGCAGTGAAGCTGGGCAGGGTGTGCAGTACTTC. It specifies CASSEAGQGVQYF.